This record looks at one TCR beta chain sequence and its context. Its antigen is not identified. The source of the sample is a study of cytomegalovirus exposure and HLA in healthy donors. The study's findings and limits: An analysis was carried out at a later point. It showed that HLA-associated TCR beta chains were more clonally expanded than equally common non-associated chains.

CDR1 is SGDLS, CDR2 YYNGEE, per germline. The V gene end was trimmed by 0 bases and the J gene end by 5 bases; junction bases not matched to a gene: 8. The CDR3 is 16 residues long. It was with 60 Vbeta and 13 Jbeta primers that the PCR ran. Clones were sequenced by immunoSEQ multiplex PCR, and TCRdb holds only the in-frame ones, with some missing. The sample records about 92,000 clones, over 65% being singletons. The chain uses TRBV9 and TRBJ2-5, with TRBD2 matching over 9 bases. This sequence was found in a woman aged 18-29 years in good health and CMV-seropositive. The sequenced sample was PBMCs. CDR3 sequence: CASSVAGLAGTETQYF. CDR3 in DNA: TGTGCCAGCAGCGTAGCTGGGCTAGCGGGGACGGAGACCCAGTACTTC.